Listed below are T cell receptor beta chains from one sample, sequenced in a study of blood T cell repertoires in COVID-19. Assay: immunoSEQ multiplex PCR; the TCRdb copy retains only in-frame clones and omits some. This sample has around 77,000 clones, with about 91% found just once. Sequenced sample: peripheral blood. The source of these receptors is a woman aged 60-75 years with active COVID-19. CDR3s include the opening cysteine and the closing phenylalanine or tryptophan. A D gene is named only where the DNA matches it firmly. Rows give clone size only sometimes, using once, few, many, or a class for an expanded clone.

TRBV5-5	TRBJ1-6	-	-	CASSLVARSSYNSPLHF	TGTGCCAGCAGCTTGGTAGCTAGGAGCTCCTATAATTCACCCCTCCACTTT
TRBV28	TRBJ2-1	TRBD2	-	CASSKVRSGTPNEQFF	TGTGCCAGCAGTAAGGTTAGAAGCGGGACCCCCAATGAGCAGTTCTTC
TRBV15	TRBJ2-3	-	once	CATSPQRGGADTQYF	TGTGCCACCAGCCCCCAACGAGGGGGAGCAGATACGCAGTATTTT
TRBV19	TRBJ2-1	TRBD2	once	CASNLAGGSSYNEQFF	TGTGCCAGTAACTTAGCGGGCGGGAGCTCCTACAATGAGCAGTTCTTC
TRBV11-2	TRBJ2-7	-	-	CASSLGRVSSYEQYF	TGTGCCAGCAGCTTAGGCAGGGTGAGCTCCTACGAGCAGTACTTC
TRBV7-6	TRBJ2-5	TRBD2	-	CASSSHGLAGGEETQYF	TGTGCCAGCAGCTCCCATGGACTAGCGGGAGGGGAAGAGACCCAGTACTTC
TRBV7-8	TRBJ2-3	TRBD2	-	CASSLRTSGFPDTQYF	TGTGCCAGCAGCTTAAGGACTAGCGGTTTCCCAGATACGCAGTATTTT
TRBV19	TRBJ2-6	-	-	CASLQGASSGANVLTF	TGTGCCAGTCTACAAGGTGCTAGCTCTGGGGCCAACGTCCTGACTTTC
TRBV28	TRBJ2-2	-	-	CASSGRPRGTGELFF	TGTGCCAGCAGTGGGAGGCCCCGGGGCACCGGGGAGCTGTTTTTT
TRBV27	TRBJ2-5	-	-	CASSWGGVETQYF	TGTGCCAGCAGTTGGGGGGGCGTTGAGACCCAGTACTTC
TRBV3-1/TRBV3-2	TRBJ1-2	-	-	CASSQKGPEANYGYTF	TGTGCCAGCAGCCAGAAGGGGCCCGAAGCTAACTATGGCTACACCTTC
TRBV5-1	TRBJ2-3	-	-	CASSGGVQGHTDTQYF	TGCGCCAGCAGCGGGGGGGTGCAGGGACACACAGATACGCAGTATTTT
TRBV3-1/TRBV3-2	TRBJ1-2	TRBD1	-	CASSQLGDRDNYGYTF	TGTGCCAGCAGCCAACTGGGGGACAGAGATAACTATGGCTACACCTTC
TRBV7-9	TRBJ1-4	-	-	CASTTDVGLGKLFF	TGTGCCAGCACTACGGACGTTGGACTGGGAAAACTGTTTTTT
TRBV4-1	TRBJ2-1	-	-	CASSQLANEQFF	TGCGCCAGCAGCCAACTAGCAAATGAGCAGTTCTTC
TRBV6-5	TRBJ1-1	-	-	CASSYDRPPAEAFF	TGTGCCAGCAGTTACGACAGGCCCCCCGCTGAAGCTTTCTTT
TRBV5-1	TRBJ1-1	-	-	CASSSKVGLKAFF	TGCGCCAGCAGCTCTAAAGTGGGACTCAAAGCTTTCTTT
TRBV27	TRBJ1-4	-	-	CASSQGQRREKLFF	TGTGCCAGCAGTCAGGGACAAAGAAGGGAAAAACTGTTTTTT
TRBV4-1	TRBJ2-7	TRBD1	-	CASSQWTGAPYEQYF	TGCGCCAGCAGCCAATGGACAGGGGCACCCTACGAGCAGTACTTC
TRBV19	TRBJ1-1	TRBD1	-	CASWPATGFTEAFF	TGTGCCAGTTGGCCGGCGACAGGGTTCACTGAAGCTTTCTTT
TRBV5-1	TRBJ2-5	-	-	CASSSSGNQETQYF	TGCGCCAGCAGCTCATCAGGAAACCAAGAGACCCAGTACTTC
TRBV6-1	TRBJ1-4	TRBD1	once	CASSETGQGVSWGKLFF	TGTGCCAGCAGTGAAACCGGACAGGGTGTAAGTTGGGGAAAACTGTTTTTT
TRBV5-4	TRBJ2-5	TRBD1	few	CASSYGQGRQETQYF	TGTGCCAGCAGCTACGGACAGGGTCGGCAAGAGACCCAGTACTTC
TRBV28	TRBJ2-7	-	-	CASSSYRGGSYEQYF	TGTGCCAGCAGTTCGTACAGGGGGGGATCCTACGAGCAGTACTTC
TRBV15	TRBJ2-1	TRBD2	-	CATSRLAGGALLNEQFF	TGTGCCACCAGCAGATTAGCGGGAGGGGCCTTGTTGAATGAGCAGTTCTTC
TRBV7-2	TRBJ2-2	-	-	CASSLRGQNTGELFF	TGTGCCAGCAGCCTCCGGGGACAGAACACCGGGGAGCTGTTTTTT
TRBV30	TRBJ1-1	-	few	CAWGQGLGGNTEAFF	TGTGCCTGGGGGCAAGGCTTAGGCGGGAACACTGAAGCTTTCTTT
TRBV15	TRBJ2-1	-	medium-sized	CATSRKTGTHYNEQFF	TGTGCCACCAGCAGAAAAACCGGGACTCACTACAATGAGCAGTTCTTC
TRBV2	TRBJ2-4	-	-	CASSERETKNIQYF	TGTGCCAGCAGTGAAAGGGAGACCAAAAACATTCAGTACTTC
TRBV12-5	TRBJ1-5	-	-	CASGARRMDQPQHF	TGTGCTAGTGGTGCCAGGAGGATGGACCAGCCCCAGCATTTT
TRBV4-1	TRBJ2-3	TRBD1	-	CASSQDKNSFQGASRTDTQYF	TGCGCCAGCAGCCAAGATAAAAATTCCTTCCAGGGGGCAAGTCGCACAGATACGCAGTATTTT
TRBV24-1	TRBJ2-1	-	-	CATSDSSVSSYNEQFF	TGTGCCACCAGTGATTCGAGCGTAAGCTCCTACAATGAGCAGTTCTTC
TRBV7-8	TRBJ1-4	TRBD1	many	CASSLRGLLVTNEKLFF	TGTGCCAGCAGCTTAAGGGGGCTCCTGGTAACTAATGAAAAACTGTTTTTT
TRBV14	TRBJ1-3	-	-	CASSQWSQSSGNTIYF	TGTGCCAGCAGCCAGTGGAGTCAGAGCTCTGGAAACACCATATATTTT
TRBV27	TRBJ1-1	TRBD1	-	CASSSRGRGTEAFF	TGTGCCAGCAGTAGCAGGGGGCGAGGCACTGAAGCTTTCTTT
TRBV28	TRBJ1-2	-	-	CASSQGPLLYGYTF	TGTGCCAGCAGTCAGGGCCCGCTTCTGTATGGCTACACCTTC
TRBV18	TRBJ2-1	TRBD2	-	CASSPLPRTSGDNEQFF	TGTGCCAGCTCACCCTTACCAAGAACTAGCGGGGACAATGAGCAGTTCTTC
TRBV7-6	TRBJ2-3	TRBD2	-	CASSITSGRYSDTQYF	TGTGCCAGCAGCATAACTAGCGGGAGATACTCAGATACGCAGTATTTT
TRBV11-3	TRBJ2-1	-	-	CASSLDSSSREQFF	TGTGCCAGCAGCTTAGATTCTTCTTCGCGTGAGCAGTTCTTC
TRBV7-2	TRBJ2-1	TRBD2	-	CASSPKGLAAIAYNEQFF	TGTGCCAGCAGCCCCAAAGGACTAGCGGCGATAGCCTACAATGAGCAGTTCTTC
TRBV11-3	TRBJ2-1	TRBD1	-	CASSSGQGADNEQFF	TGTGCCAGCAGCTCCGGACAGGGGGCCGACAATGAGCAGTTCTTC
TRBV28	TRBJ2-4	-	-	CASSFEPPQNIQYF	TGTGCCAGCAGTTTCGAGCCCCCGCAAAACATTCAGTACTTC